The 23 T cell receptor beta chains reported below all come from one sample, sequenced in a study of early T cells in non-severe SARS-CoV-2 infection. MiXCR was run by TCRdb on the 5' RACE reads, yielding one entry per CDR3 protein. The sample comprises about 70,000 distinct CDR3 sequences, 13% to 15% of which are singletons, and approximately 3.8% rests with the top ten. Material: whole blood, obtained at baseline. The receptors originated from an adult who was a healthcare worker with PCR-confirmed SARS-CoV-2 infection or an uninfected control (not recorded which).

This clonotype was seen many times. The V call is TRBV10-2, the J call TRBJ2-5; the D gene is possibly TRBD1 (6 bases). The CDR3 extends over 15 amino acids. Per germline, CDR1 WSHSY and CDR2 SAAADI. Trimming removed 5 bases from V and 1 base from J, with 14 bases in between. CDR3: CASSKTGGGQETQYF. Written as DNA, the CDR3 is TGCGCCAGCAGTAAGACAGGTGGTGGCCAAGAGACCCAGTACTTC.

Comment on this clonotype: One junction end disagrees with the germline gene, perhaps due to a read error. The chain links TRBV7-6 to TRBJ2-1; a possible D gene is TRBD2 (6 bases). This CDR3 has 11 amino acids. Germline loops: CDR1 SGHVS, CDR2 FNYEAQ. The CDR3, as DNA: TGTGCCAGCAGCTTCGGAGGGACTTGGGTCTTC. This gives the protein CASSFGGTWVF.

This clonotype was recorded a few times. This rearrangement joins TRBV7-9 to TRBJ1-4; perhaps TRBD1 as D (5 bases). The germline V and J ends were trimmed by 3 bases and 3 bases, with 14 bases remaining between them. Germline CDR1 and CDR2: SEHNR and FQNEAQ (reference sequence). CDR3 size: 16 residues. The CDR3 spells CASSFLIGTSNEKLFF. In DNA form, the CDR3 reads TGTGCCAGCAGCTTCTTAATTGGGACTTCTAATGAAAAACTGTTTTTT.

This clonotype was observed a few times. The gene calls are TRBV6-2 or TRBV6-3 and TRBJ1-2, with D maybe TRBD1 (6 bases). V lost 6 bases, J lost 4 bases, and 12 bases lay in between. The CDR3 covers 13 residues. Germline V gives CDR1 MNHEY, CDR2 SVGEGT. CDR3 DNA: TGTGCCAGCAGCAGGGACACCTTCTATGGCTACACCTTC. Protein sequence: CASSRDTFYGYTF.

The sample holds a few counts of this clonotype. This sequence joins TRBV7-2 and TRBJ2-7; D might be TRBD1 or TRBD2, each matching 5 bases. V lost 5 bases to trimming and J lost 9 bases, with 23 bases between them. Germline lookup yields CDR1 SGHTA and CDR2 FQGNSA. This CDR3 has 15 amino acids. Here the CDR3 reads CASSLLVDRTGSQYF. CDR3 nucleotides: TGTGCCAGCAGCCTCTTGGTAGACAGAACGGGGTCGCAGTACTTC.

This clonotype appeared a few times. The CDR3 nucleotides are TGTGCCAGCAGCGCAATGGCAGGGGGCTGGCTAGAGACCCAGTACTTC. It encodes CASSAMAGGWLETQYF. V is TRBV9 and J is TRBJ2-5, with TRBD1 matching over 8 bases. CDR3 length: 16 amino acids. The V gene end was trimmed by 3 bases and the J gene end by 4 bases; junction bases not matched to a gene: 11. In germline, CDR1 is SGDLS, CDR2 YYNGEE.

This clonotype was seen repeatedly, ten times or more. The CDR3 region is CASSLGGQGYEQYF. DNA for the CDR3: TGTGCCAGCAGCCTGGGGGGACAGGGCTACGAGCAGTACTTC. The genes are TRBV27 and TRBJ2-7, with 9 bases that match TRBD1. V was clipped by 6 bases and J by 3 bases; unmatched bases: 6. CDR1 and CDR2 from the germline V gene are MNHEY and SMNVEV (reference sequence). The CDR3 length is 14 residues.

This chain connects TRBV5-5 to TRBJ1-5; TRBD1 agrees at 8 bases. The CDR3 is 14 residues long. Looked up from germline, CDR1 is SGHKS and CDR2 is YYEKEE (reference sequence). The V and J ends lost 3 bases and 4 bases, in that order; junction bases with no gene match: 3. The CDR3 region has the DNA TGTGCCAGCAGCTCCCAGGGGGCGAATCAGCCCCAGCATTTT. It is translated as CASSSQGANQPQHF.

This clonotype was observed a handful of times. DNA of the CDR3: TGTGCCAGCAGCCAAAGCGGAACAGAGACCCAGTACTTC. Translating gives CASSQSGTETQYF. This chain joins TRBV3-1 and TRBJ2-5; D is possibly TRBD2 (5 bases). Trimming shortened V by 2 bases and J by 4 bases, and 8 bases separated the two germline ends. The CDR3 contains 13 residues. CDR1 LGHDT and CDR2 YNNKEL come from the germline V gene (reference sequence).

This clonotype was recorded many times. V usage is TRBV14 and J usage is TRBJ1-2; TRBD1 might be the D (6 bases). Germline loops: CDR1 SGHDN, CDR2 FVKESK. Deletions cut 5 bases from V and 2 bases from J, with 15 bases between. CDR3 length equals 15 residues. Here the CDR3 DNA reads TGTGCCAGCAGCAGACGGGACAAAGGAAACTATGGCTACACCTTC. It is translated as CASSRRDKGNYGYTF.

In its sample, this clonotype was seen a few times. This chain connects TRBV7-2 to TRBJ2-1, with D perhaps TRBD2 (5 bases). Between the trimmed V and J ends, which lost 3 bases and 4 bases, there was a span of 10 bases. Germline V gene sequence: CDR1 SGHTA, CDR2 FQGNSA. The CDR3 sequence is 14 residues long. The CDR3 DNA reads as TGTGCCAGCAGCTTCGGACTCCCTTACAATGAGCAGTTCTTC. Translation gives CASSFGLPYNEQFF.

The chain carries TRBV9 and TRBJ2-7; the D is unclear. In germline, CDR1 is SGDLS, CDR2 YYNGEE. The V end was cut by 3 bases, the J end by 3 bases, with 4 bases between. The CDR3 extends over 11 amino acids. For the CDR3, the DNA is TGTGCCAGCAGCGCCGGCTACGAGCAGTACTTC. It codes for CASSAGYEQYF.

The sample holds many counts of this clonotype. The chain carries TRBV5-5 and TRBJ2-2; no definite D call. The CDR3 is 15 amino acids. The V end was cut by 3 bases, the J end by 2 bases, with 11 bases between. Germline loops: CDR1 SGHKS, CDR2 YYEKEE (reference sequence). The CDR3 loop reads CASSSNNFNTGELFF. The CDR3, as DNA: TGTGCCAGCAGCTCGAATAACTTCAACACCGGGGAGCTGTTTTTT. The full variable domain, in which reference TRBV5-5 and TRBJ2-2 provide the parts outside the CDR3, is DAGVTQSPTHLIKTRGQQVTLRCSPISGHKSVSWYQQVLGQGPQFIFQYYEKEERGRGNFPDRFSARQFPNYSSELNVNALLLGDSALYLCASSSNNFNTGELFFGEGSRLTVL.

The chain has TRBV6-5 and TRBJ2-1; TRBD2 agrees at 9 bases. The CDR3 totals 15 residues. Losses at the gene ends were 7 bases for V and 4 bases for J; bases not matched to a gene: 8. Germline loops: CDR1 MNHEY, CDR2 SVGAGI. The CDR3 DNA is TGTGCCAGCACAGCGGATAGCGGGAGTTACAATGAGCAGTTCTTC. Translating it yields CASTADSGSYNEQFF.

The J gene is TRBJ2-7, the V gene TRBV7-9; TRBD2 aligns across 11 bases. The germline gives CDR1 SEHNR, CDR2 FQNEAQ (reference sequence). This CDR3 comprises 17 residues. V shed 5 bases and J 3 bases; nucleotides not matched to a gene: 12. This CDR3 reads CASSAGTSGEKVYEQYF. CDR3 DNA: TGTGCCAGCAGCGCCGGGACTAGCGGAGAAAAGGTCTACGAGCAGTACTTC. Based on the CDR3 plus reference TRBV7-9 and TRBJ2-7, the full variable domain is DTGVSQNPRHKITKRGQNVTFRCDPISEHNRLYWYRQTLGQGPEFLTYFQNEAQLEKSRLLSDRFSAERPKGSFSTLEIQRTEQGDSAMYLCASSAGTSGEKVYEQYFGPGTRLTVT.

There are many counts of this clonotype. The V call is TRBV12-5, the J call TRBJ2-3; 8 bases are a match to TRBD2. Germline V gene lookup returns CDR1 LGHNT and CDR2 FRNRAP. This CDR3 contains 11 residues. The CDR3 loop is CASGSADTQYF. The CDR3 nucleotides are TGTGCAAGCGGGAGCGCAGATACGCAGTATTTT.

Ten or more counts support this clonotype. The chain carries TRBV2 and TRBJ1-2; 8 bases agree with TRBD1. Trimming took 5 bases from V and 7 from J; bases not matched to a gene: 9. Germline CDR1 SNHLY, CDR2 FYNNEI. The CDR3 contains 14 residues. The DNA for the CDR3 is TGTGCCAGCAGTACGGACAGGGATTCGGGTGGCTACACCTTC. Translated, it gives CASSTDRDSGGYTF.

J is TRBJ2-1 and V is TRBV6-5; possibly TRBD1 or TRBD2 for D (5 bases each). Trimming left V 6 bases short and J 4 bases short, with 13 bases between. CDR3 size: 14 residues. Looked up from germline, CDR1 is MNHEY and CDR2 is SVGAGI. The CDR3 coding sequence is TGTGCCAGCAGGGAGGCGACAGCTTACAATGAGCAGTTCTTC. Amino acids: CASREATAYNEQFF.

This chain joins TRBV7-6 and TRBJ2-7; D is perhaps TRBD2 (6 bases). Trimming took off 5 bases at V and 3 bases at J, with 23 bases between the two ends. Germline values: CDR1 SGHVS, CDR2 FNYEAQ. This CDR3 region has 17 residues. CDR3 bases: TGTGCCAGCAGCCCTTCGGTGGCGCGACAGACTAGCTACGAGCAGTACTTC. This translates into CASSPSVARQTSYEQYF.

This sequence joins TRBV19 and TRBJ2-3; D might be TRBD2 (6 bases). The CDR3 is 14 residues long. With 3 bases removed from V and 6 bases from J, the gap between germline ends came to 13 bases. Germline V gene data show CDR1 as LNHDA and CDR2 as SQIVND (reference sequence). As DNA, the CDR3 is TGTGCCAGTAGTATCACGGGAGCTCTTGATACGCAGTATTTT. It translates to CASSITGALDTQYF.

The J gene is TRBJ2-3, the V gene TRBV24-1; a possible D gene is TRBD2 (6 bases). V gave up 3 bases and J gave up 6 bases, with 15 bases separating them. The V gene's germline CDR1 is KGHDR and CDR2 SFDVKD. CDR3 length: 15 residues. In DNA, the CDR3 is TGTGCCACCAGTGATGTTGCGGGACCGGGGGATACGCAGTATTTT. Its protein is CATSDVAGPGDTQYF.

This clonotype came up a few times. This chain links TRBV30 with TRBJ2-1; 10 bases align to TRBD2. The CDR3 is 16 amino acids. Trimming at V came to 3 bases and at J to 4 bases, leaving 9 bases not matched to a gene. Germline V gene data show CDR1 as GTSNPN and CDR2 as SVGIG (reference sequence). Written as DNA, the CDR3 is TGTGCCTGGAGGACTCTAGCGGGAGAGTCATACAATGAGCAGTTCTTC. Translation gives CAWRTLAGESYNEQFF.

The chain recombines TRBV5-1 with TRBJ2-5; 11 bases are shared with TRBD2. V dropped 4 bases and J dropped 4; count of bases not matched to a gene: 9. The CDR3 consists of 16 residues. Germline V CDR1 and CDR2: SGHRS, YFSETQ. CDR3 sequence: CASSPVLAGDPETQYF. The CDR3 bases are TGCGCCAGCAGCCCGGTACTAGCGGGAGATCCAGAGACCCAGTACTTC.